This T cell receptor beta chain was obtained from a study of CD8 T cells in Susac syndrome. CDR1 and CDR2 from the germline V gene are SNHLY and FYNNEI. The CDR3 is 16 residues long. Trimming removed 6 bases at V and 0 bases at J, with 12 bases between. TCR beta sequences were obtained from blood CD8+ and CD4+ T cells. TEMRA cells were FACS-enriched, with CD8+ and CD4+ T cells isolated negatively. When the RNA was reverse transcribed, random hexamers were used with an input of about 0.5 to 1 ug. TCRdb reprocessed the immunoSEQ multiplex PCR reads with MiXCR, giving one entry per CDR3 protein. In the table there are 90,000 or so distinct CDR3 sequences, 90% to 95% of which are singletons.

The gene calls are TRBV2 and TRBJ1-6; no reliable D call. Sequenced sample: CD8+ T cells from PBMCs. This clonotype was obtained from a human donor in good health. The chain's CDR3 is CASRADGSSYNSPLHF. The CDR3 DNA follows: TGTGCCAGCAGGGCGGACGGCAGCTCCTATAATTCACCCCTCCACTTT.